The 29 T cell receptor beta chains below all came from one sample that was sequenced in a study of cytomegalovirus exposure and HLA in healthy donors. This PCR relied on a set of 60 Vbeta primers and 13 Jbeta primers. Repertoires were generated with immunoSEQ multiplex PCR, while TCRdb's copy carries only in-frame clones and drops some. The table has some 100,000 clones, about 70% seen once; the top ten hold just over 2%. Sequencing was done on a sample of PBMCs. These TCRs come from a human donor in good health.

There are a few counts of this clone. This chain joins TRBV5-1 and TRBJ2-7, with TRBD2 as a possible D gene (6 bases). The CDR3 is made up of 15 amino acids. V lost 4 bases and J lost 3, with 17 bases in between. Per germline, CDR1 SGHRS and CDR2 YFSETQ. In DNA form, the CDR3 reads TGCGCCAGCAGCCGGGACCTTCTGCGGGGCTACGAGCAGTACTTC. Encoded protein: CASSRDLLRGYEQYF.

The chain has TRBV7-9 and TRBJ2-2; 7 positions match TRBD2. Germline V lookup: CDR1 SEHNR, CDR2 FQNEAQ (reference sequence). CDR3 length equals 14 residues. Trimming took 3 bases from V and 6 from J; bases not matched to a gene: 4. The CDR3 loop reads CASSFGTNPGELFF. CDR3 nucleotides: TGTGCCAGCAGCTTCGGGACTAACCCCGGGGAGCTGTTTTTT.

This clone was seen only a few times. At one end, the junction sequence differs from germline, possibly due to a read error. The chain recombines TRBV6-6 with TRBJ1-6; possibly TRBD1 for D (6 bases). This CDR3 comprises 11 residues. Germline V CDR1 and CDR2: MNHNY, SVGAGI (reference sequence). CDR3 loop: CASSYRDTHSF. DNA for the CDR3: TGTGCCAGCAGTTACCGGGACACACATTCGTTT.

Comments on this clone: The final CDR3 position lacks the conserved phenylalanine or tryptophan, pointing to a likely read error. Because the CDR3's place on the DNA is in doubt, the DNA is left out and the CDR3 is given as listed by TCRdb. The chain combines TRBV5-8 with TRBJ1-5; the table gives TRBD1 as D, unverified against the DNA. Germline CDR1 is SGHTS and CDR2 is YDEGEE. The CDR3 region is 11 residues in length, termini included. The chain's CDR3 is CASSIPRDRGY.

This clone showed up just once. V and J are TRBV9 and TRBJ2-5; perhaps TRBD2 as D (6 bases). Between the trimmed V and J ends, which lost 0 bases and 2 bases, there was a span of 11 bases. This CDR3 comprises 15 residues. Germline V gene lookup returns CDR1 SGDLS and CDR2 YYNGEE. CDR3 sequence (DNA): TGTGCCAGCAGCGTAGTCGGGGGATCTCAAGAGACCCAGTACTTC. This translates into CASSVVGGSQETQYF.

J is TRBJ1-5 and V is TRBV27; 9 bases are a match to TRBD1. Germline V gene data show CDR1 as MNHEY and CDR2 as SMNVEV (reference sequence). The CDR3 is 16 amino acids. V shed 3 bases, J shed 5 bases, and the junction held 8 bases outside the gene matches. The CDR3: CASSFLGTGSYQPQHF. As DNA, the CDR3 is TGTGCCAGCAGTTTTCTCGGGACAGGGAGTTATCAGCCCCAGCATTTT.

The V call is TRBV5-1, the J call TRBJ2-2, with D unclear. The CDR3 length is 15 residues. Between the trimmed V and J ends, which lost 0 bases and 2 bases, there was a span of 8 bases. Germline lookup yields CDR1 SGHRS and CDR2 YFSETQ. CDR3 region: CASSLGATNTGELFF. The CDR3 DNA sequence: TGCGCCAGCAGCTTGGGGGCCACTAACACCGGGGAGCTGTTTTTT.

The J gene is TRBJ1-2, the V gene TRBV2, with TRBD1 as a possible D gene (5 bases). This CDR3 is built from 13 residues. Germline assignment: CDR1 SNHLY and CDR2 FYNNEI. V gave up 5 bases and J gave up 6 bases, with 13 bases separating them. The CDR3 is CASSTRVGDGYTF. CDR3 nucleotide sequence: TGTGCCAGCAGTACCAGGGTAGGAGATGGCTACACCTTC.

The CDR3 nucleotides are TGTGCCAGCACTTCAGGACAGGCGAATCAAGAGACCCAGTACTTC. It is translated as CASTSGQANQETQYF. V usage is TRBV7-9 and J usage is TRBJ2-5; 7 bases line up with TRBD1. The CDR3 has 15 residues. With V trimmed by 7 bases and J by 2 bases, 10 bases remained unmatched. Germline loops: CDR1 SEHNR, CDR2 FQNEAQ (reference sequence). Filled out from reference TRBV7-9 and TRBJ2-5, the complete variable domain reads DTGVSQNPRHKITKRGQNVTFRCDPISEHNRLYWYRQTLGQGPEFLTYFQNEAQLEKSRLLSDRFSAERPKGSFSTLEIQRTEQGDSAMYLCASTSGQANQETQYFGPGTRLLVL.

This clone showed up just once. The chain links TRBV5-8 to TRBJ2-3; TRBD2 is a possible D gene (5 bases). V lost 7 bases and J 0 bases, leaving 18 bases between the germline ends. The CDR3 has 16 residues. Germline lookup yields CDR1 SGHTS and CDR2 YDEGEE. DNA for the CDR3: TGTGCCAGCCTTCGAGGGCCGTGGGGAAGCACAGATACGCAGTATTTT. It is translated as CASLRGPWGSTDTQYF. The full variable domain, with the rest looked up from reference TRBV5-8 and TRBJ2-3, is EAGVTQSPTHLIKTRGQQATLRCSPISGHTSVYWYQQALGLGLQFLLWYDEGEERNRGNFPPRFSGRQFPNYSSELNVNALELEDSALYLCASLRGPWGSTDTQYFGPGTRLTVL.

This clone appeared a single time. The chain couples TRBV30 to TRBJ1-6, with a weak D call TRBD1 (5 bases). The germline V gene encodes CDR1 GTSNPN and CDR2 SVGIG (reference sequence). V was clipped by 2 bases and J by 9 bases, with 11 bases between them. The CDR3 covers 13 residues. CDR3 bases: TGTGCCTGGAGTCGGCAGGGCGGTTCACCCCTCCACTTT. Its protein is CAWSRQGGSPLHF.

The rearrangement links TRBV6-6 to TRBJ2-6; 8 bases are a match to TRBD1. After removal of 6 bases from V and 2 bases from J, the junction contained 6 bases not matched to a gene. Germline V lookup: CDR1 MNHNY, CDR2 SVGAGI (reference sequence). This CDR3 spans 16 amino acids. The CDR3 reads CASRSGGPTGANVLTF. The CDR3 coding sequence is TGTGCCAGCAGATCAGGGGGCCCCACTGGGGCCAACGTCCTGACTTTC.

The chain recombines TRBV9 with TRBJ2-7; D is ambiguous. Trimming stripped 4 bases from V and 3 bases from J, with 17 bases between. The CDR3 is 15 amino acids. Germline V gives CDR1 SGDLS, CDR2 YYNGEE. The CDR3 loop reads CASSPSRAPNYEQYF. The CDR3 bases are TGTGCCAGCAGCCCCAGTAGAGCGCCTAACTACGAGCAGTACTTC.

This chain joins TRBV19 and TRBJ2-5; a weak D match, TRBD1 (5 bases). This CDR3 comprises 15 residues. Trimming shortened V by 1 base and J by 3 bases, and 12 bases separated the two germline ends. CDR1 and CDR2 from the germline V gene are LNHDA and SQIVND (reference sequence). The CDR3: CASSIVGAVEETQYF. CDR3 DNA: TGTGCCAGTAGTATAGTAGGGGCAGTCGAAGAGACCCAGTACTTC. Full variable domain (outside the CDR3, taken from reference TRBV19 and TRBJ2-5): DGGITQSPKYLFRKEGQNVTLSCEQNLNHDAMYWYRQDPGQGLRLIYYSQIVNDFQKGDIAEGYSVSREKKESFPLTVTSAQKNPTAFYLCASSIVGAVEETQYFGPGTRLLVL.

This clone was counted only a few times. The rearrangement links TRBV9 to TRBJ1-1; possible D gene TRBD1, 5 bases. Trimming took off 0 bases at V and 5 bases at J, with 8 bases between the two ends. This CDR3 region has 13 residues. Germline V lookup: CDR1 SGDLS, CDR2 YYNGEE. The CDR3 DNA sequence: TGTGCCAGCAGCGTAGACGGGGGGACTGAAGCTTTCTTT. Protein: CASSVDGGTEAFF.

The DNA for the CDR3 is TGTGCCAGCAGCTTAGTGACGACTAGCGGGGGCTACGAGCAGTACTTC. Residues: CASSLVTTSGGYEQYF. V usage is TRBV7-2 and J usage is TRBJ2-7; 12 bases agree with TRBD2. This CDR3 is 16 amino acids long. CDR1 and CDR2 from the germline V gene are SGHTA and FQGNSA. Unmatched junction bases numbered 4, after V lost 1 base and J lost 3 bases.

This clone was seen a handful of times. The DNA for the CDR3 is TGTGCCAGCAGTTACACACAGGGAAATGAAAAACTGTTTTTT. Translating it yields CASSYTQGNEKLFF. This chain uses TRBV6-6 with TRBJ1-4; perhaps TRBD1 as D (6 bases). Germline V gene lookup returns CDR1 MNHNY and CDR2 SVGAGI (reference sequence). Trimming took 2 bases from V and 5 from J, leaving 9 bases between them. The CDR3 is made up of 14 amino acids.

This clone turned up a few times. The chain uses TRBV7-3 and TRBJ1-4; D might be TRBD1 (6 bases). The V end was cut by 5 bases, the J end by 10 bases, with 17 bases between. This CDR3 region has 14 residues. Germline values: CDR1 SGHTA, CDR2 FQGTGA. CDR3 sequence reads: CASSPPQQGGKLFF. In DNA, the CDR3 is TGTGCCAGCAGCCCACCTCAACAGGGCGGAAAACTGTTTTTT.

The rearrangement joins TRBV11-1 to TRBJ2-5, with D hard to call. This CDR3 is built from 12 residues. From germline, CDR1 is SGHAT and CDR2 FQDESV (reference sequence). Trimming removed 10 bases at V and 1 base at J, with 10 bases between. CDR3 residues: CATRVGQETQYF. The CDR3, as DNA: TGTGCCACCCGGGTGGGCCAAGAGACCCAGTACTTC. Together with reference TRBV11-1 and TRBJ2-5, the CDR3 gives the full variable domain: EAEVAQSPRYKITEKSQAVAFWCDPISGHATLYWYRQILGQGPELLVQFQDESVVDDSQLPKDRFSAERLKGVDSTLKIQPAELGDSAMYLCATRVGQETQYFGPGTRLLVL.

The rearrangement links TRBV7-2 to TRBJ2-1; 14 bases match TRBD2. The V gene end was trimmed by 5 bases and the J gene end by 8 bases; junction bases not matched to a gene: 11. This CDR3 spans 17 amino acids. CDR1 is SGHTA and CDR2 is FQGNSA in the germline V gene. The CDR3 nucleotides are TGTGCCAGCAGCCTCATGGCGGGACTAGCGGGAGTGGATGAGCAGTTCTTC. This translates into CASSLMAGLAGVDEQFF.

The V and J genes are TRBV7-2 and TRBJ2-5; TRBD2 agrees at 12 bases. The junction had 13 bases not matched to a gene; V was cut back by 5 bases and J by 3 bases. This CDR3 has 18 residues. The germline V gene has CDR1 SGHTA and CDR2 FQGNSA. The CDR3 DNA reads TGTGCCAGCAGCCCGTTACTCCTAGCGGGGGGGCGGAAAGAGACCCAGTACTTC. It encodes CASSPLLLAGGRKETQYF. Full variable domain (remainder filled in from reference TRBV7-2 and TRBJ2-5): GAGVSQSPSNKVTEKGKDVELRCDPISGHTALYWYRQSLGQGLEFLIYFQGNSAPDKSGLPSDRFSAERTGGSVSTLTIQRTQQEDSAVYLCASSPLLLAGGRKETQYFGPGTRLLVL.

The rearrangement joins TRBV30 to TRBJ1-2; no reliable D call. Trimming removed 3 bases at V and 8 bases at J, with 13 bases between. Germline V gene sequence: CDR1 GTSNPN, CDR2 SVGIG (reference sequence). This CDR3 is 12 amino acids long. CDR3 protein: CAWSPQRAGYTF. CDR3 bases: TGTGCCTGGAGCCCTCAGAGGGCAGGCTACACCTTC. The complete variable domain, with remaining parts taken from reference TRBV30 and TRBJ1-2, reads SQTIHQWPATLVQPVGSPLSLECTVEGTSNPNLYWYRQAAGRGLQLLFYSVGIGQISSEVPQNLSASRPQDRQFILSSKKLLLSDSGFYLCAWSPQRAGYTFGSGTRLTVV.

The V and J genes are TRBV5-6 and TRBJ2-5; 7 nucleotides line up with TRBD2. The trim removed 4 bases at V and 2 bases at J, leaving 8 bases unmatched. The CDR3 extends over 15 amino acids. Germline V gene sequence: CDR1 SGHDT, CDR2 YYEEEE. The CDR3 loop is CASSVLGRGQETQYF. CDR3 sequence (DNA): TGTGCCAGCAGCGTTTTGGGGCGGGGGCAAGAGACCCAGTACTTC.

The CDR3 region has the DNA TGTGCCAGCAGCGTATTCCCCATCAACCCCTACACAGATACGCAGTATTTT. Translated: CASSVFPINPYTDTQYF. V and J are TRBV9 and TRBJ2-3; D remains ambiguous. Trimming removed 1 base from V and 2 bases from J, with 17 bases in between. The CDR3 extends over 17 amino acids. The germline CDR1 and CDR2 sequences are SGDLS and YYNGEE.

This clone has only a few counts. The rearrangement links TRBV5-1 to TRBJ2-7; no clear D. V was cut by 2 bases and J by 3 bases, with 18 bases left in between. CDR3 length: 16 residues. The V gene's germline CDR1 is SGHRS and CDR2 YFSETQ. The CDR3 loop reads CASSFSSRPRDYEQYF. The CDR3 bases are TGCGCCAGCAGCTTTTCTTCGCGCCCAAGAGACTACGAGCAGTACTTC.

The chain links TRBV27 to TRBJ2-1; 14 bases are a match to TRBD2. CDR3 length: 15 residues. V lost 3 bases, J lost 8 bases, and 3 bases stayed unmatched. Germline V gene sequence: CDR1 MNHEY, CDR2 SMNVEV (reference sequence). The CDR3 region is CASSFGTSGSDEQFF. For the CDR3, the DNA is TGTGCCAGCAGTTTTGGGACTAGCGGGAGTGATGAGCAGTTCTTC.

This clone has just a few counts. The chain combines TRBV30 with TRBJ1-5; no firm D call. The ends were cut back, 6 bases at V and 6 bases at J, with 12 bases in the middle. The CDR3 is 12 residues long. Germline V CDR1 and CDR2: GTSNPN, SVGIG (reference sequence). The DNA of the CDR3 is TGTGCCTGTAAAGAAGCGGGTCAGCCCCAGCATTTT. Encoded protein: CACKEAGQPQHF. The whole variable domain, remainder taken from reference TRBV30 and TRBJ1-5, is SQTIHQWPATLVQPVGSPLSLECTVEGTSNPNLYWYRQAAGRGLQLLFYSVGIGQISSEVPQNLSASRPQDRQFILSSKKLLLSDSGFYLCACKEAGQPQHFGDGTRLSIL.

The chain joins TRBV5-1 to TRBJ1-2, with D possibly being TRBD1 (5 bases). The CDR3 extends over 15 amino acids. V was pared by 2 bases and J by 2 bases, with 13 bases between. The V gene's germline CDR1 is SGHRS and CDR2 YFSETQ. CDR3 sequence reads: CASSFSWGGNYGYTF. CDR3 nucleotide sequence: TGCGCCAGCAGCTTTTCTTGGGGGGGGAACTATGGCTACACCTTC.

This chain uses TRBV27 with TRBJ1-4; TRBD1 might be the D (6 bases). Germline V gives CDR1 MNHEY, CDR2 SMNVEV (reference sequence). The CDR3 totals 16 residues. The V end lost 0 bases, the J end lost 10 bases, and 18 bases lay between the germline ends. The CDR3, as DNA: TGTGCCAGCAGTTTATCAGGGGGTTCGTCCCTGGGAAAACTGTTTTTT. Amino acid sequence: CASSLSGGSSLGKLFF.